These T cell receptor beta chains were read from a single sample in a study of T cells in Graves' hyperthyroidism and ophthalmopathy. MiXCR, run by TCRdb on the multiplex PCR reads, gives a single entry per CDR3 protein. There are some 580,000 distinct CDR3 sequences in the sample; about 16% occur only once, and less than 3.5% lies in the top ten. Input material: blood. The receptors were sampled from a woman in her 40s with Graves' ophthalmopathy. Both conserved end residues are part of each CDR3. Fields, in order: J gene, clone size, D gene, V gene, CDR3 protein, CDR3 DNA. The D gene is left open where the match is weak. Some rows have no size entry. The others give once, few or many, or a class for an expanded clone.

j_call: TRBJ1-1; clone_size: many; d_call: TRBD1; v_call: TRBV27; cdr3_aa: CASRRTGPLNTEAFF; cdr3_nt: TGTGCCAGCCGTAGGACAGGGCCTTTGAACACTGAAGCTTTCTTT
j_call: TRBJ1-1; clone_size: NA; d_call: TRBD1; v_call: TRBV3-1; cdr3_aa: CASSRRTGQTAEAFF; cdr3_nt: TGTGCCAGCAGCCGCAGGACAGGGCAAACCGCTGAAGCTTTCTTT
j_call: TRBJ1-5; clone_size: many; d_call: TRBD1; v_call: TRBV2; cdr3_aa: CASKGQGTNNQPQHF; cdr3_nt: TGTGCCAGCAAAGGACAGGGTACGAACAATCAGCCCCAGCATTTT
j_call: TRBJ2-2; clone_size: NA; d_call: TRBD1; v_call: TRBV5-1; cdr3_aa: CASSPGTGVLVQDTGELFF; cdr3_nt: TGCGCCAGCAGCCCCGGGACAGGGGTCTTAGTACAGGACACCGGGGAGCTGTTTTTT
j_call: TRBJ1-2; clone_size: once; d_call: TRBD1; v_call: TRBV6-2/TRBV6-3; cdr3_aa: CASSVQTGRYGYTF; cdr3_nt: TGTGCCAGCAGTGTCCAGACAGGGAGGTATGGCTACACCTTC
j_call: TRBJ1-2; clone_size: NA; d_call: NA; v_call: TRBV14; cdr3_aa: CASSEDSNYGYTF; cdr3_nt: TGTGCCAGCAGCGAAGATTCTAACTATGGCTACACCTTC
j_call: TRBJ1-1; clone_size: few; d_call: TRBD1; v_call: TRBV7-8; cdr3_aa: CASSLGTGGAEAFF; cdr3_nt: TGTGCCAGCAGCTTAGGGACAGGGGGAGCTGAAGCTTTCTTT
j_call: TRBJ1-3; clone_size: few; d_call: TRBD1; v_call: TRBV28; cdr3_aa: CASSRDSHGNTIYF; cdr3_nt: TGTGCCAGCAGTCGGGACAGCCATGGAAACACCATATATTTT
j_call: TRBJ2-2; clone_size: NA; d_call: TRBD2; v_call: TRBV7-9; cdr3_aa: CASSAERGGTGELFF; cdr3_nt: TGTGCCAGCAGCGCGGAGCGGGGGGGAACCGGGGAGCTGTTTTTT
j_call: TRBJ1-2; clone_size: many; d_call: TRBD1; v_call: TRBV5-1; cdr3_aa: CASSPGGYGYTF; cdr3_nt: TGCGCCAGCAGCCCAGGGGGTTATGGCTACACCTTC
j_call: TRBJ2-3; clone_size: many; d_call: NA; v_call: TRBV11-2; cdr3_aa: CASSPPGGVTDSPDTQYF; cdr3_nt: TGTGCCAGCAGCCCACCGGGCGGGGTGACGGACTCCCCGGATACGCAGTATTTT
j_call: TRBJ2-5; clone_size: many; d_call: TRBD2; v_call: TRBV11-2; cdr3_aa: CASSIGTSGGAHSRETQYF; cdr3_nt: TGTGCCAGCAGCATCGGGACTAGCGGGGGGGCCCACAGTAGAGAGACCCAGTACTTC
j_call: TRBJ2-2; clone_size: NA; d_call: NA; v_call: TRBV7-6; cdr3_aa: CASREGGHTGELFF; cdr3_nt: TGTGCCAGCAGAGAGGGTGGGCACACCGGGGAGCTGTTTTTT
j_call: TRBJ2-1; clone_size: NA; d_call: TRBD2; v_call: TRBV12-3/TRBV12-4; cdr3_aa: CASSRGGALYNEQFF; cdr3_nt: TGTGCCAGCAGCCGGGGGGGGGCTTTGTACAATGAGCAGTTCTTC
j_call: TRBJ2-1; clone_size: few; d_call: TRBD2; v_call: TRBV7-9; cdr3_aa: CASSFPGTSVGEQFF; cdr3_nt: TGTGCCAGCAGCTTCCCCGGGACTAGCGTAGGTGAGCAGTTCTTC
j_call: TRBJ1-1; clone_size: NA; d_call: NA; v_call: TRBV12-3/TRBV12-4; cdr3_aa: CASSMEGAQEAFF; cdr3_nt: TGTGCCAGCAGTATGGAAGGGGCCCAGGAAGCTTTCTTT
j_call: TRBJ2-7; clone_size: many; d_call: TRBD2; v_call: TRBV20-1; cdr3_aa: CSAPPTSSLSYEQYF; cdr3_nt: TGCAGTGCTCCGCCGACTAGCAGTTTAAGCTACGAGCAGTACTTC
j_call: TRBJ1-4; clone_size: NA; d_call: NA; v_call: TRBV7-9; cdr3_aa: CASSDVQGRANEKLFF; cdr3_nt: TGTGCCAGCAGTGACGTCCAGGGTCGGGCTAATGAAAAACTGTTTTTT
j_call: TRBJ2-7; clone_size: few; d_call: NA; v_call: TRBV10-3; cdr3_aa: CAITPSGHQYEQYF; cdr3_nt: TGTGCCATCACCCCTAGTGGACACCAATACGAGCAGTACTTC
j_call: TRBJ2-4; clone_size: NA; d_call: NA; v_call: TRBV6-1; cdr3_aa: CASKIVSTNSAAKNIQYF; cdr3_nt: TGTGCCAGCAAGATCGTTTCCACTAACAGCGCGGCCAAAAACATTCAGTACTTC
j_call: TRBJ1-5; clone_size: NA; d_call: NA; v_call: TRBV19; cdr3_aa: CASRDTLNQPQHF; cdr3_nt: TGTGCCAGCCGGGACACCCTCAATCAGCCCCAGCATTTT
j_call: TRBJ2-7; clone_size: NA; d_call: TRBD2; v_call: TRBV7-9; cdr3_aa: CAWGSGSLYEQYF; cdr3_nt: TGTGCGTGGGGGAGCGGGAGTCTTTACGAGCAGTACTTC
j_call: TRBJ2-5; clone_size: NA; d_call: NA; v_call: TRBV5-1; cdr3_aa: CASSFDRETQYF; cdr3_nt: TGCGCCAGCAGCTTTGACCGGGAGACCCAGTACTTC
j_call: TRBJ2-1; clone_size: many; d_call: NA; v_call: TRBV2; cdr3_aa: CASSFVGPSNEQFF; cdr3_nt: TGTGCCAGCAGTTTTGTTGGGCCCTCCAATGAGCAGTTCTTC
j_call: TRBJ2-3; clone_size: many; d_call: TRBD2; v_call: TRBV20-1; cdr3_aa: CSARRRLGRELSTDTQYF; cdr3_nt: TGCAGTGCTAGACGTCGTCTAGGGCGGGAGTTGAGCACAGATACGCAGTATTTT
j_call: TRBJ1-1; clone_size: few; d_call: TRBD1; v_call: TRBV7-9; cdr3_aa: CASSLYGDRGRMNTEAFF; cdr3_nt: TGTGCCAGCAGCTTATATGGTGACAGGGGGAGAATGAACACTGAAGCTTTCTTT
j_call: TRBJ2-1; clone_size: NA; d_call: TRBD1; v_call: TRBV19; cdr3_aa: CASSILQGAGNEQFF; cdr3_nt: TGTGCCAGTAGTATCTTGCAGGGGGCAGGGAATGAGCAGTTCTTC
j_call: TRBJ2-1; clone_size: many; d_call: TRBD2; v_call: TRBV2; cdr3_aa: CASSELAGGPYEQFF; cdr3_nt: TGTGCCAGCAGTGAACTAGCGGGAGGGCCCTATGAGCAGTTCTTC
j_call: TRBJ1-1; clone_size: many; d_call: TRBD1; v_call: TRBV12-3/TRBV12-4; cdr3_aa: CASSFGTGSREAFF; cdr3_nt: TGTGCCAGCAGTTTTGGGACAGGATCTAGGGAAGCTTTCTTT
j_call: TRBJ1-1; clone_size: NA; d_call: NA; v_call: TRBV6-1; cdr3_aa: CASSDRFDTEAFF; cdr3_nt: TGTGCCAGCAGTGATAGGTTCGACACTGAAGCTTTCTTT
j_call: TRBJ2-1; clone_size: NA; d_call: TRBD2; v_call: TRBV7-7; cdr3_aa: CASSFTSGGASRQFF; cdr3_nt: TGTGCTAGCAGCTTTACTAGCGGGGGGGCAAGTCGGCAGTTCTTC
j_call: TRBJ2-3; clone_size: NA; d_call: NA; v_call: TRBV20-1; cdr3_aa: CSARDPGHRTDTQYF; cdr3_nt: TGCAGTGCTAGAGACCCGGGACATCGCACAGATACGCAGTATTTT
j_call: TRBJ1-1; clone_size: many; d_call: NA; v_call: TRBV6-1; cdr3_aa: CASTRGGGNTEAFF; cdr3_nt: TGTGCCAGCACCAGGGGCGGCGGAAACACTGAAGCTTTCTTT
j_call: TRBJ2-5; clone_size: NA; d_call: TRBD2; v_call: TRBV5-4; cdr3_aa: CASSLSSGRETQYF; cdr3_nt: TGTGCCAGCAGCTTATCTAGCGGGAGGGAGACCCAGTACTTC
j_call: TRBJ2-5; clone_size: many; d_call: TRBD2; v_call: TRBV20-1; cdr3_aa: CSARDLPPRGGRETQYF; cdr3_nt: TGCAGTGCTAGAGACCTCCCCCCGCGGGGGGGACGGGAGACCCAGTACTTC
j_call: TRBJ2-5; clone_size: NA; d_call: NA; v_call: TRBV12-3/TRBV12-4; cdr3_aa: CASRGEEETQYF; cdr3_nt: TGTGCCAGCAGGGGAGAGGAAGAGACCCAGTACTTC
j_call: TRBJ1-1; clone_size: many; d_call: TRBD1; v_call: TRBV7-9; cdr3_aa: CASSLNFLDRGNEAFF; cdr3_nt: TGTGCCAGCAGCTTAAATTTTTTGGACAGGGGAAATGAAGCTTTCTTT
j_call: TRBJ2-6; clone_size: few; d_call: NA; v_call: TRBV24-1; cdr3_aa: CATSDDRSGISGANVLTF; cdr3_nt: TGTGCCACCAGTGATGACCGCTCAGGGATCAGTGGGGCCAACGTCCTGACTTTC
j_call: TRBJ2-7; clone_size: many; d_call: TRBD2; v_call: TRBV28; cdr3_aa: CASSSPRTSGFSQVSYEQYF; cdr3_nt: TGTGCCAGCAGTTCCCCCCGGACTAGCGGGTTCAGTCAGGTGTCCTACGAGCAGTACTTC
j_call: TRBJ2-7; clone_size: few; d_call: TRBD2; v_call: TRBV7-2; cdr3_aa: CASSYGLAAYEQYF; cdr3_nt: TGTGCCAGCAGCTACGGACTAGCGGCTTACGAGCAGTACTTC
j_call: TRBJ2-7; clone_size: once; d_call: NA; v_call: TRBV9; cdr3_aa: CASSVDPGSYNEQYF; cdr3_nt: TGTGCCAGCAGCGTAGATCCGGGGTCCTACAATGAGCAGTACTTC
j_call: TRBJ2-2; clone_size: many; d_call: NA; v_call: TRBV3-1; cdr3_aa: CASSPIPSTGELFF; cdr3_nt: TGTGCCAGCAGCCCGATACCGAGCACCGGGGAGCTGTTTTTT
j_call: TRBJ2-3; clone_size: few; d_call: NA; v_call: TRBV7-7; cdr3_aa: CASSLLESTDTQYF; cdr3_nt: TGTGCTAGCAGCTTATTGGAGAGCACAGATACGCAGTATTTT
j_call: TRBJ2-3; clone_size: NA; d_call: NA; v_call: TRBV6-1; cdr3_aa: CASKKEGTDTQYF; cdr3_nt: TGTGCCAGCAAAAAGGAGGGCACAGATACGCAGTATTTT
j_call: TRBJ1-1; clone_size: many; d_call: TRBD1; v_call: TRBV28; cdr3_aa: CASSFSPLRDRVDTEAFF; cdr3_nt: TGTGCCAGCAGTTTCTCTCCCCTCCGGGACAGGGTAGACACTGAAGCTTTCTTT